Listed below are T cell receptor beta chains from one sample, sequenced in a study of blood T cell repertoires in COVID-19. Measured with immunoSEQ multiplex PCR; TCRdb has only the in-frame clones, and not every one. The table records around 300,000 clones, approximately 90% of them present only once. The sample comprised peripheral blood. The receptor source for this set is a woman in her twenties or thirties with COVID-19, enrolled during active disease. CDR3s include the opening cysteine and the closing phenylalanine or tryptophan. A D gene is named only where the DNA matches it firmly. Clone size appears in some rows only: once, few, many, or a class for an expanded clone.

v_gene	d_gene	j_gene	len	abundance	CDR3aa	CDR3nt
TRBV5-1	.	TRBJ2-7	13	.	CASSFRTAYEQYF	TGCGCCAGCAGCTTCAGGACAGCCTACGAGCAGTACTTC
TRBV2	.	TRBJ2-1	15	.	CASRSGDKSLLGQFF	TGTGCCAGCAGGAGTGGGGACAAGTCCTTATTAGGGCAGTTCTTC
TRBV11-2	.	TRBJ2-7	14	.	CASSPRTIHYEQYF	TGTGCCAGCAGCCCGAGGACTATCCATTACGAGCAGTACTTC
TRBV30	.	TRBJ1-2	13	.	CAWSVGSPYGYTF	TGTGCCTGGAGTGTTGGGAGCCCCTATGGCTACACCTTC
TRBV6-1	TRBD1	TRBJ1-2	14	.	CASSEGQGGSGYTF	TGTGCCAGCAGTGAAGGACAGGGGGGCAGTGGCTACACCTTC
TRBV7-9	TRBD1	TRBJ1-4	17	few	CASSLGDRSATNEKLFF	TGTGCCAGCAGCTTAGGGGACAGGAGTGCAACTAATGAAAAACTGTTTTTT
TRBV3-1/TRBV3-2	.	TRBJ1-4	12	.	CASSQLREKLFF	TGTGCCAGCAGCCAATTGCGTGAAAAACTGTTTTTT
TRBV29-1	.	TRBJ2-2	14	.	CSVRDFPNTGELFF	TGCAGCGTTAGGGACTTTCCGAACACCGGGGAGCTGTTTTTT
TRBV2	TRBD1	TRBJ1-5	12	.	CASSRDREPQHF	TGTGCCAGCAGCCGCGACAGGGAGCCCCAGCATTTT
TRBV7-2	.	TRBJ1-6	15	.	CASSPRGGGDSPLHF	TGTGCCAGCAGCCCTCGGGGAGGAGGGGATTCACCCCTCCACTTT
TRBV28	TRBD1	TRBJ2-5	16	.	CASSSLDRGQLETQYF	TGTGCCAGCAGTTCTCTGGACAGGGGGCAGTTGGAGACCCAGTACTTC
TRBV6-5	.	TRBJ1-2	15	.	CASSQTKGANYGYTF	TGTGCCAGCAGTCAGACCAAGGGAGCTAACTATGGCTACACCTTC
TRBV2	.	TRBJ1-6	15	.	CASSDVSGDNSPLHF	TGTGCCAGCAGTGATGTGTCAGGGGATAATTCACCCCTCCACTTT
TRBV28	.	TRBJ1-4	16	.	CASSSSGNKVEEKLFF	TGTGCCAGCAGTTCAAGTGGTAATAAAGTAGAGGAAAAACTGTTTTTT
TRBV25-1	.	TRBJ1-1	14	.	CASSEATGNTEAFF	TGTGCCAGCAGTGAGGCAACAGGGAACACTGAAGCTTTCTTT
TRBV4-2	TRBD1	TRBJ1-2	19	.	CASSRSEYRDRRLNYGYTF	TGTGCCAGCAGCCGGTCCGAATACCGGGACAGAAGACTCAACTATGGCTACACCTTC
TRBV19	TRBD2	TRBJ2-3	15	.	CASEGLAGGLGTQYF	TGTGCCAGTGAAGGACTAGCGGGAGGATTAGGTACGCAGTATTTT
TRBV5-5	.	TRBJ1-5	16	.	CASSLAAGEGNQPQHF	TGTGCCAGCAGCTTGGCCGCAGGGGAAGGCAATCAGCCCCAGCATTTT
TRBV19	.	TRBJ1-1	14	.	CASSTRLGDTEAFF	TGTGCCAGTAGTACCCGATTAGGAGACACTGAAGCTTTCTTT
TRBV15	TRBD1	TRBJ1-3	15	.	CATGLDRVAGNTIYF	TGTGCCACCGGACTCGACAGGGTAGCTGGAAACACCATATATTTT
TRBV28	.	TRBJ1-1	12	.	CASSLPQTEAFF	TGTGCCAGCAGTTTACCACAGACAGAAGCTTTCTTT
TRBV2	TRBD1	TRBJ2-7	14	.	CASSGQGRGYEQYF	TGTGCCAGCTCGGGACAGGGTAGGGGCTACGAGCAGTACTTC
TRBV2	TRBD1	TRBJ2-3	13	.	CASRGTATDTQYF	TGTGCCAGCAGAGGGACAGCCACAGATACGCAGTATTTT
TRBV30	TRBD1	TRBJ1-3	15	.	CAWSQKQGAGNTIYF	TGTGCCTGGAGTCAAAAGCAGGGGGCGGGAAACACCATATATTTT
TRBV7-2	.	TRBJ2-1	14	.	CASSSPAGNNEQFF	TGTGCCAGCAGCAGTCCCGCGGGGAACAATGAGCAGTTCTTC
TRBV9	TRBD1	TRBJ2-7	16	.	CASSVAGGAYPYEQYF	TGTGCCAGCAGCGTAGCAGGGGGCGCTTACCCCTACGAGCAGTACTTC
TRBV3-1/TRBV3-2	TRBD1	TRBJ2-3	17	.	CASSQDFKTGSSRTQYF	TGTGCCAGCAGCCAAGATTTCAAGACAGGGAGTAGCCGTACGCAGTATTTT
TRBV27	TRBD1	TRBJ1-2	16	.	CASSLAPSGGYYGYTF	TGTGCCAGCAGTTTAGCCCCGTCAGGGGGCTACTATGGCTACACCTTC
TRBV10-3	TRBD1	TRBJ2-5	17	once	CAISESMTGQGRETQYF	TGTGCCATCAGTGAGTCGATGACGGGACAGGGTAGAGAGACCCAGTACTTC
TRBV9	.	TRBJ1-3	15	.	CASSVSANFGNTIYF	TGTGCCAGCAGCGTGAGTGCCAATTTCGGAAACACCATATATTTT
TRBV25-1	.	TRBJ2-5	13	once	CASSRFGLGTQYF	TGTGCCAGCAGCCGTTTTGGCCTTGGGACCCAGTACTTC
TRBV19	.	TRBJ2-1	13	once	CASSIVQGNEQFF	TGTGCCAGTAGTATAGTCCAGGGCAATGAGCAGTTCTTC
TRBV19	.	TRBJ2-1	16	.	CASSISNGISYNEQFF	TGTGCCAGTAGTATAAGCAACGGGATCTCCTACAATGAGCAGTTCTTC
TRBV20-1	.	TRBJ1-5	15	.	CSASPRGKPGQPQHF	TGCAGTGCTAGTCCCCGGGGGAAGCCGGGTCAGCCCCAGCATTTT
TRBV6-4	.	TRBJ2-2	15	.	CASSKEFANTGELFF	TGTGCCAGCAGCAAGGAGTTCGCGAACACCGGGGAGCTGTTTTTT
TRBV27	.	TRBJ1-5	14	.	CASSLRGNYQPQHF	TGTGCCAGCAGTTTAAGGGGGAATTATCAGCCCCAGCATTTT
TRBV27	.	TRBJ1-6	15	.	CASSFIQGNNSPLHF	TGTGCCAGCAGTTTCATACAGGGAAACAATTCACCCCTCCACTTT
TRBV5-6	.	TRBJ2-6	19	.	CASSLGFRTHASGANVLTF	TGTGCCAGCAGCTTGGGGTTCCGGACTCATGCCTCTGGGGCCAACGTCCTGACTTTC
TRBV13	.	TRBJ2-1	16	.	CASSLTQKRTYNEQFF	TGTGCCAGCAGCTTAACCCAGAAACGTACCTACAATGAGCAGTTCTTC
TRBV5-4	.	TRBJ2-7	10	.	CASSPFEQYF	TGTGCCAGCAGCCCTTTCGAGCAGTACTTC
TRBV27	.	TRBJ2-7	13	.	CASSLSRDFEQYF	TGTGCCAGCAGTTTATCACGCGACTTTGAGCAGTACTTC
TRBV11-3	TRBD1	TRBJ2-2	15	.	CASSPRTGNTGELFF	TGTGCCAGCAGCCCACGGACAGGAAACACCGGGGAGCTGTTTTTT
TRBV11-2	TRBD1	TRBJ1-5	14	.	CASSPQGARQPQHF	TGTGCCAGCAGCCCACAGGGGGCGCGGCAGCCCCAGCATTTT
TRBV28	TRBD2	TRBJ2-1	14	.	CASSLVAGDNEQFF	TGTGCCAGCAGTTTGGTAGCGGGGGATAATGAGCAGTTCTTC
TRBV5-1	TRBD2	TRBJ2-1	19	.	CASSLRFGTSGRIGNEQFF	TGCGCCAGCAGCTTGAGATTTGGTACTAGCGGGAGAATAGGCAATGAGCAGTTCTTC
TRBV18	.	TRBJ1-2	14	.	CASSPMDNGYGYTF	TGTGCCAGCTCACCAATGGACAATGGCTATGGCTACACCTTC
TRBV11-2	TRBD2	TRBJ2-1	14	.	CASSLTSGTFEQFF	TGTGCCAGCAGCTTGACTAGCGGGACATTCGAGCAGTTCTTC
TRBV29-1	.	TRBJ1-1	12	.	CSVAAVNTEAFF	TGCAGCGTTGCGGCGGTGAACACTGAAGCTTTCTTT
TRBV5-4	TRBD1	TRBJ1-2	16	.	CASSLALRQGDYGYTF	TGTGCCAGCAGCTTGGCCCTAAGACAGGGGGACTATGGCTACACCTTC
TRBV6-6	.	TRBJ1-1	13	.	CASSYKAGTEAFF	TGTGCCAGCAGTTACAAGGCGGGCACTGAAGCTTTCTTT
TRBV3-1/TRBV3-2	TRBD1	TRBJ1-2	16	.	CASSRRDRGLSDGYTF	TGTGCCAGCAGCCGCCGGGACAGGGGACTTTCTGATGGCTACACCTTC
TRBV5-4	TRBD1	TRBJ1-4	15	.	CASSLGQGVGEKLFF	TGTGCCAGCAGCTTGGGACAGGGGGTCGGCGAAAAACTGTTTTTT
TRBV10-3	.	TRBJ2-3	15	.	CAISEGGVFTDTQYF	TGTGCCATCAGTGAAGGAGGGGTATTCACAGATACGCAGTATTTT
TRBV29-1	TRBD1	TRBJ1-4	15	.	CSAGDRGRGNEKLFF	TGCAGCGCCGGTGACAGGGGGCGGGGTAATGAAAAACTGTTTTTT